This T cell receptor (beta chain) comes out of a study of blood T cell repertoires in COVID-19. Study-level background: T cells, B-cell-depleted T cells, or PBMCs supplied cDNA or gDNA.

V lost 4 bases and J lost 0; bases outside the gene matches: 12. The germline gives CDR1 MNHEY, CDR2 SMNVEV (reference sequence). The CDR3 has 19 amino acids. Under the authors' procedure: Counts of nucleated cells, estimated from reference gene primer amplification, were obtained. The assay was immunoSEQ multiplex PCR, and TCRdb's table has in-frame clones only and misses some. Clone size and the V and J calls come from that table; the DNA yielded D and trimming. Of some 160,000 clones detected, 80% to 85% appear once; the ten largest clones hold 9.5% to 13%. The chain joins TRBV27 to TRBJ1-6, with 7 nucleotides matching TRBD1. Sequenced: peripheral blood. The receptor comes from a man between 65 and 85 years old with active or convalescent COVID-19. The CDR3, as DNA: TGTGCCAGCAGTTCGGACAGGAGTTCCATGAGCTCCTATAATTCACCCCTCCACTTT. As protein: CASSSDRSSMSSYNSPLHF.